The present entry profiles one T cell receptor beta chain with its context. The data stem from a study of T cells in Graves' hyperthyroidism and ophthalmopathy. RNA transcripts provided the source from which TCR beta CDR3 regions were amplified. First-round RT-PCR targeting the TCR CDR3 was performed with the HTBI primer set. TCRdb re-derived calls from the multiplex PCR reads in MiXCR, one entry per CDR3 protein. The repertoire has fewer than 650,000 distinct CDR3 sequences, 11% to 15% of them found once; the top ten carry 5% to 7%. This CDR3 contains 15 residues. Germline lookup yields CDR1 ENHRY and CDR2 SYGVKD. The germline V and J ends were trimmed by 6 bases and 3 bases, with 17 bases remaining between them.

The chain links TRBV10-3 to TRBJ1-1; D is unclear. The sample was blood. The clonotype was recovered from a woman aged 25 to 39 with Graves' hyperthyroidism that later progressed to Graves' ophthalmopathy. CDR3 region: CAISARGWLDTEAFF. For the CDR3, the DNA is TGTGCCATCAGCGCGCGGGGATGGTTGGACACTGAAGCTTTCTTT.